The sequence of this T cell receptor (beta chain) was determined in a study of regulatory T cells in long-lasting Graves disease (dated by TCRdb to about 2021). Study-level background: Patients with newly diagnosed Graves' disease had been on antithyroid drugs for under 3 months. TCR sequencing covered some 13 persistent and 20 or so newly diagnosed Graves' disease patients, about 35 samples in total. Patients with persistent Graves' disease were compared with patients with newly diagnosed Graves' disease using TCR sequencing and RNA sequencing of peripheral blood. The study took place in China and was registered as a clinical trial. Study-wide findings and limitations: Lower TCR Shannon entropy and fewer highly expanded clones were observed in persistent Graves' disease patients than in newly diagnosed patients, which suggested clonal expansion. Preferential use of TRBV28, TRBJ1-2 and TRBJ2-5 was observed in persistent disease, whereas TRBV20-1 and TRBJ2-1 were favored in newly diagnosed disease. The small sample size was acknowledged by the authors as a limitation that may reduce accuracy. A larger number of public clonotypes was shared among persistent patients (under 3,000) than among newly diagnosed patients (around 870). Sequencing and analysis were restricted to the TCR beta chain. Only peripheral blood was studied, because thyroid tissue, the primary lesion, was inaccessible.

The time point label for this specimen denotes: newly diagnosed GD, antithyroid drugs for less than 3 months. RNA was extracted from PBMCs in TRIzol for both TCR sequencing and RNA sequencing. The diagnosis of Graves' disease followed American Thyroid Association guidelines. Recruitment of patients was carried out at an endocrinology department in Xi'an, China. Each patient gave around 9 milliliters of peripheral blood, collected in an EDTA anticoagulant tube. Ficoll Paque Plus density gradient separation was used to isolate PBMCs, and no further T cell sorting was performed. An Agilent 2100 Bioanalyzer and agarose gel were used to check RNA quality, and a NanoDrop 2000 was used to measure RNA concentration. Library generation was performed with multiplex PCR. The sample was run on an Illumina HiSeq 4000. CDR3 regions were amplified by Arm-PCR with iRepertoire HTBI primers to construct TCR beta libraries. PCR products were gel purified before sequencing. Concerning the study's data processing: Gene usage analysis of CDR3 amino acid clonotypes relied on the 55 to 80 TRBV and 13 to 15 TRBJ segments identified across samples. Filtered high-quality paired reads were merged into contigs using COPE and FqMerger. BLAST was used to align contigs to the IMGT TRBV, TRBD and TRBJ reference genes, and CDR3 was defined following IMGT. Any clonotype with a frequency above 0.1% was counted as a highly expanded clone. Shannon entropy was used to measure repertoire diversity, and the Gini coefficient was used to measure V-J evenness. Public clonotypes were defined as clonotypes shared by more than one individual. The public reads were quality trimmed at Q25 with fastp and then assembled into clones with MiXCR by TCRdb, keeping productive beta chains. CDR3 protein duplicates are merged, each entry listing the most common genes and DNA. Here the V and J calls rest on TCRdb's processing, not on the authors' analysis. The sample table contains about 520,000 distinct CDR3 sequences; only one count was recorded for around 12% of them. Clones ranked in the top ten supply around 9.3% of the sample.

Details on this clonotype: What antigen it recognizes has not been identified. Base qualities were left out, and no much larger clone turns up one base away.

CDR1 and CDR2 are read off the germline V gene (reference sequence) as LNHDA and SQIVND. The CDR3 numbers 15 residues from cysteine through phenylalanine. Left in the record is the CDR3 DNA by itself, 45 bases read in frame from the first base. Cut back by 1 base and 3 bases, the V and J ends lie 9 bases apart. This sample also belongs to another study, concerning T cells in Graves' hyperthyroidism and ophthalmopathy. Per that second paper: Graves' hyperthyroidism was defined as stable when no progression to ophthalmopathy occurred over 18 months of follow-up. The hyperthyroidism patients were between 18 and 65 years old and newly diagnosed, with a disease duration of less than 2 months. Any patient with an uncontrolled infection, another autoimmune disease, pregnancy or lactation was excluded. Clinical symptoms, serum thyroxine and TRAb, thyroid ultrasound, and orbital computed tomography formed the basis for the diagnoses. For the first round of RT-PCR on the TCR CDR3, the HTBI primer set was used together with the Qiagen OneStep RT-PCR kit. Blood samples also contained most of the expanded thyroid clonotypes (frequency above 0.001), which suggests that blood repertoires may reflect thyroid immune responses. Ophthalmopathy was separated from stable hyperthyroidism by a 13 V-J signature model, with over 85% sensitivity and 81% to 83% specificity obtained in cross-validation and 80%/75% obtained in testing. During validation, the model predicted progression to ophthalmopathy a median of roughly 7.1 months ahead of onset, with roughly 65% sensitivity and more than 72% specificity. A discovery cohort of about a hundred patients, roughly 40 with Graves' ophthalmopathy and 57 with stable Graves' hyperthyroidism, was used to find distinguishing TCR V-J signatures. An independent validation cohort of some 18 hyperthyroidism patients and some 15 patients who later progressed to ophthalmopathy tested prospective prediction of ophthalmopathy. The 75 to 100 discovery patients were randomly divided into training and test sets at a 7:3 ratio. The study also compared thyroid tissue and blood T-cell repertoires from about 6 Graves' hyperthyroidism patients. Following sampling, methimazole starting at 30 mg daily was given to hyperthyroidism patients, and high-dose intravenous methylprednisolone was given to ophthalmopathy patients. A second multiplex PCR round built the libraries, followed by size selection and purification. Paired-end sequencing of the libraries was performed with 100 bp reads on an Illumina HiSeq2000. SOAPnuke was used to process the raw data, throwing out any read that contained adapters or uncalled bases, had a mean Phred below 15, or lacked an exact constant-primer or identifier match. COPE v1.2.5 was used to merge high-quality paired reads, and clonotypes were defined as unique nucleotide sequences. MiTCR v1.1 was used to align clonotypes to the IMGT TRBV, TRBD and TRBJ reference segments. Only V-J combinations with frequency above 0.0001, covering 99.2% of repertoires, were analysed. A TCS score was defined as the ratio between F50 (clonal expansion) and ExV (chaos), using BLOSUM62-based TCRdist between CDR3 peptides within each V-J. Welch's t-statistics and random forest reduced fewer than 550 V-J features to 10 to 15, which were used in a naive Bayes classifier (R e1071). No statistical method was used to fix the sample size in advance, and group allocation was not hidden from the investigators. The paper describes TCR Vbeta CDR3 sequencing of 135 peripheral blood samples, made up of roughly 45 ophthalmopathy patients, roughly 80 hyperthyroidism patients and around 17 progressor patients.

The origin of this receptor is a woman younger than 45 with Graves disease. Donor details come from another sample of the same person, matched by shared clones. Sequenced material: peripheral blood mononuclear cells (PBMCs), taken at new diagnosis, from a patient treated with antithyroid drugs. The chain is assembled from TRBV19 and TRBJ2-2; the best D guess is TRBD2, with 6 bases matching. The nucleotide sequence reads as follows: TGTGCCAGTAGTATAGGTGGGACTCACACCGGGGAGCTGTTTTTT. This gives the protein CASSIGGTHTGELFF.